This T cell receptor beta chain was captured in a study of CD8+ T cells in alopecia areata. Study-wide points: Higher clonality was seen in lesional scalp than in normal scalp, especially in alopecia totalis/universalis. TCRs were shared less clearly across patients than in mice, possibly for HLA-related reasons.

This clone was observed a handful of times. Its antigen is unidentified. The CDR3 contains 14 residues. The germline gives CDR1 SGHRS, CDR2 YFSETQ. With 5 bases removed from V and 2 bases from J, the gap between germline ends came to 13 bases. RNA, once extracted, was reverse transcribed into cDNA for use as the sequencing template. The assay was immunoSEQ multiplex PCR, and TCRdb's table has in-frame clones only and misses some. The repertoire holds about 120,000 clones, with 30% to 40% as singletons. Sequencing was performed on CD4+ T cells sorted from blood. This chain links TRBV5-1 with TRBJ2-5, with D possibly being TRBD1 (6 bases). The sequence was collected from a human donor with alopecia areata. CDR3 nucleotide sequence: TGCGCCAGCAGAGACGGCAGGGGTCAAGAGACCCAGTACTTC. Translating it yields CASRDGRGQETQYF. Together with reference TRBV5-1 and TRBJ2-5, the CDR3 gives the full variable domain: KAGVTQTPRYLIKTRGQQVTLSCSPISGHRSVSWYQQTPGQGLQFLFEYFSETQRNKGNFPGRFSGRQFSNSRSEMNVSTLELGDSALYLCASRDGRGQETQYFGPGTRLLVL.